The TCR beta chain under discussion was sequenced for a study of T cell responses to AZD1222 COVID-19 vaccine. Study results and limitations: Donors were largely white British and mainly female; clonal diversity was possibly underestimated. The CD4 TCRs associated with vaccination extended across spike and predominated at 160-218 and 743-854. An increase in Spike-specific TCR breadth and depth was observed after two AZD1222 doses. Unmutated variant regions reportedly attract nearly half of all spike-specific TCRs.

Some clones are missing from TCRdb's copy, which holds only in-frame ones; the method was immunoSEQ multiplex PCR. The sample yields about 120,000 clones, about 90% seen once. Concerning this clone itself: Its target is not known.

The V segment lost 6 bases and the J segment 10 bases; nucleotides outside the gene matches: 3. This CDR3 is 11 amino acids long. The gene calls are TRBV12-3 or TRBV12-4 and TRBJ1-1; 9 bases agree with TRBD1. The material was peripheral blood, obtained on day 0 of AZD1222 vaccination. This TCR derives from an adult in good health. DNA of the CDR3: TGTGCCAGCAGCAAGGGACAGGGAGCTTTCTTT. Protein sequence: CASSKGQGAFF.